This T cell receptor beta chain was sequenced during a study of blood T cell repertoires in COVID-19. Study context: Specimens from acute and convalescent COVID-19 originated in the United States, Italy and Spain.

Sequencing was performed with immunoSEQ multiplex PCR; in TCRdb, only in-frame clones are kept and a portion is missing. The sample consists of about 180,000 clones, roughly 87% of them appearing once. CDR3 length: 15 amino acids. Germline V gene data show CDR1 as SGHDT and CDR2 as YYEEEE. V shed 5 bases, J shed 4 bases, and the junction held 8 bases outside the gene matches. The sequence came from a man aged 18 to 35 who had recovered from COVID-19. The sample taken for sequencing was peripheral blood. The rearrangement joins TRBV5-6 to TRBJ1-1; 10 nucleotides agree with TRBD1. Here the CDR3 DNA reads TGTGCCAGCAGTCCGGACAGGGGGGGCCCCACTGAAGCTTTCTTT. Protein product: CASSPDRGGPTEAFF.